This entry lists 6 T cell receptor beta chains sequenced from one sample in a study of T cell repertoires in ileal Crohn's disease (dated by TCRdb to the late 2010s). Library construction relied on the immunoSEQ multiplex PCR assay. Held by TCRdb, this immuneACCESS table contains in-frame sequences only and omits some clones. Under half of the omission traces to an unresolved V gene where checked; the cause of the rest is unknown. The sample table holds 8,500 to 14,000 clones, of which roughly 82% were seen once. Jointly, the top ten make up approximately 4.2% of the sample. The sequenced sample consisted of ileal tissue. Receptors originate from an adult with Crohn's disease.

The V call is TRBV5-1, the J call TRBJ2-5, with D possibly being TRBD1 (6 bases). The J call may be incorrect, as the DNA end agrees better with TRBJ2-7. Germline V lookup: CDR1 SGHRS, CDR2 YFSETQ. This CDR3 is built from 14 residues. The CDR3 region has the DNA TGCGCCAGCAGAGGAAGGGGGAACACCTACGAGCAGTACTTC. As protein: CASRGRGNTYEQYF.

This clone appeared once. The V and J genes are TRBV7-2 and TRBJ1-2; tentatively, D is TRBD1 (5 bases). Germline V gives CDR1 SGHTA, CDR2 FQGNSA. This CDR3 comprises 16 residues. Trimming took 0 bases from V and 6 from J, leaving 17 bases between them. The CDR3 coding sequence is TGTGCCAGCAGCTTAGCCGGTACAACAGGATTCAATGGCTACACCTTC. Its translation is CASSLAGTTGFNGYTF.

The chain couples TRBV9 to TRBJ2-7, with 15 bases matching TRBD2. Germline V gives CDR1 SGDLS, CDR2 YYNGEE. With 0 bases clipped from V and 6 bases from J, the junction kept 7 bases outside the gene matches. CDR3 length: 17 residues. The CDR3 DNA follows: TGTGCCAGCAGCGTAGCGGGACTAGCGGGGGGAGAAGGCGAGCAGTACTTC. It translates to CASSVAGLAGGEGEQYF. Full variable domain (outside the CDR3, taken from reference TRBV9 and TRBJ2-7): DSGVTQTPKHLITATGQRVTLRCSPRSGDLSVYWYQQSLDQGLQFLIQYYNGEERAKGNILERFSAQQFPDLHSELNLSSLELGDSALYFCASSVAGLAGGEGEQYFGPGTRLTVT.

The genes are TRBV19 and TRBJ1-6, with D possibly being TRBD1 (6 bases). Germline CDR1 reads LNHDA; CDR2 reads SQIVND (reference sequence). V lost 6 bases and J 7 bases, leaving 19 bases between the germline ends. The CDR3 loop spans 16 amino acids. CDR3 loop: CASSSRTVEGNSPLHF. Written as DNA, the CDR3 is TGTGCCAGTAGCTCTCGGACAGTCGAGGGGAATTCACCCCTCCACTTT.

The chain couples TRBV28 to TRBJ2-7; TRBD1 might be the D (5 bases). Trimming left V 7 bases short and J 2 bases short, with 12 bases between. Germline V CDR1 and CDR2: MDHEN, SYDVKM. The CDR3 contains 13 residues. CDR3 in amino acids: CASTSSGPYEQYF. CDR3 DNA: TGTGCCAGCACCTCCTCAGGGCCCTACGAGCAGTACTTC.

This clone was seen once. The chain employs TRBV7-2 and TRBJ1-5; no reliable D call. The CDR3 contains 15 residues. The germline V gene has CDR1 SGHTA and CDR2 FQGNSA. V gave up 1 base and J gave up 8 bases, with 15 bases separating them. In DNA form, the CDR3 reads TGTGCCAGCAGCTTAGAATACAGCTCCAAGAAGCCCCAGCATTTT. Encoded protein: CASSLEYSSKKPQHF.